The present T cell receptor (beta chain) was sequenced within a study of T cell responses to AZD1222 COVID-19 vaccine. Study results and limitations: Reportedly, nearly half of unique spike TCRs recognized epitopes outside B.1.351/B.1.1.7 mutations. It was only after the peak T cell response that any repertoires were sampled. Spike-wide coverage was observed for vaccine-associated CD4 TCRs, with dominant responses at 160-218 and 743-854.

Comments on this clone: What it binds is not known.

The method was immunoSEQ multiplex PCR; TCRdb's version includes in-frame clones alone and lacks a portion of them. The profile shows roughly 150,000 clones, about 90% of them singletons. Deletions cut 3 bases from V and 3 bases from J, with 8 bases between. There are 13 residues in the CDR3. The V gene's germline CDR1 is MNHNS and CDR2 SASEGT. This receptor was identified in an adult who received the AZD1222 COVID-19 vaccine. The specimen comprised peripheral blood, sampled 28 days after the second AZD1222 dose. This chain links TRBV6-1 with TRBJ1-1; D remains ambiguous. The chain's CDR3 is CASSDRGYTEAFF. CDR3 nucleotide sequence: TGTGCCAGCAGTGACCGGGGTTACACTGAAGCTTTCTTT.